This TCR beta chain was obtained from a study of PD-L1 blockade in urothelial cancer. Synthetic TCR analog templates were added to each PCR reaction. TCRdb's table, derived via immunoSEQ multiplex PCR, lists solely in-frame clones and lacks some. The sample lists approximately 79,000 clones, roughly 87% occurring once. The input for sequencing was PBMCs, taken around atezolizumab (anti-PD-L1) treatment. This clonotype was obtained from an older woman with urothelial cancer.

The CDR3 sequence: CASSPGGYEQYF. CDR3 DNA sequence: TGTGCCAGTAGTCCCGGGGGCTACGAGCAGTACTTC. The V call is TRBV19, the J call TRBJ2-7; perhaps TRBD2 as D (6 bases). The CDR3 is 12 residues long. V lost 5 bases and J 3 bases, leaving 8 bases between the germline ends. Germline CDR1 reads LNHDA; CDR2 reads SQIVND (reference sequence).